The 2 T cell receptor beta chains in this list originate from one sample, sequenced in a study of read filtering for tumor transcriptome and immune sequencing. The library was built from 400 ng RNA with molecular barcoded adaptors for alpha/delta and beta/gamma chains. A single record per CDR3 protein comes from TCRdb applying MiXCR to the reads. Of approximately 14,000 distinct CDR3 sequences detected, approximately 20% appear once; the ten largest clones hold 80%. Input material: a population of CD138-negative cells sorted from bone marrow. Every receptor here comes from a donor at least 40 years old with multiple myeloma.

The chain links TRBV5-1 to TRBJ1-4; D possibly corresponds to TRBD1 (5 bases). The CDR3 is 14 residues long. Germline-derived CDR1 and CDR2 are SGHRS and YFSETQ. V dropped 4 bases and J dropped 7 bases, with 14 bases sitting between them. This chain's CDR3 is CASSRTGGVEKLFF. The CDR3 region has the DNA TGCGCCAGCAGCCGGACGGGGGGAGTTGAAAAACTGTTTTTT.

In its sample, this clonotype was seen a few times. CDR3 residues: CASSSRVETDTQYF. Written as DNA, the CDR3 is TGTGCCAGCAGTTCCCGGGTTGAGACAGATACGCAGTATTTT. The J gene is TRBJ2-3, the V gene TRBV7-9, with no clear D. The CDR3 has 14 amino acids. From germline, CDR1 is SEHNR and CDR2 FQNEAQ (reference sequence). V was shortened by 6 bases and J by 3 bases, with 13 bases between the two germline ends.